Listed below are T cell receptor beta chains from one sample, sequenced in a study of blood T cell repertoires in COVID-19. The data were produced by immunoSEQ multiplex PCR, yet TCRdb's version contains in-frame clones alone and is incomplete. The sample carries 650,000 to 800,000 clones, 85% to 90% recorded once. Sequencing used peripheral blood. The receptor source for this set is a woman aged 18 to 35 with acute or convalescent COVID-19. CDR3s leave out the opening cysteine and the closing phenylalanine or tryptophan. The order of the fields is D gene, V gene, J gene, CDR3 protein. D genes are given only for firm matches.

D gene: -; V gene: TRBV7-9; J gene: TRBJ2-7; CDR3 protein: ASSLVQEAYEQY
D gene: TRBD1; V gene: TRBV4-1; J gene: TRBJ2-3; CDR3 protein: ASSQVGQVEVNTDTQY
D gene: TRBD2; V gene: TRBV19; J gene: TRBJ2-4; CDR3 protein: ATVGGAWGKNIQY
D gene: -; V gene: TRBV19; J gene: TRBJ1-2; CDR3 protein: ASSPLLQGGYT
D gene: TRBD1; V gene: TRBV6-2/TRBV6-3; J gene: TRBJ1-1; CDR3 protein: ASSPGQDKVFF
D gene: -; V gene: TRBV5-1; J gene: TRBJ1-2; CDR3 protein: ASSSAPRGLSGYT
D gene: -; V gene: TRBV12-5; J gene: TRBJ2-1; CDR3 protein: ASGAYGDEQF
D gene: TRBD1; V gene: TRBV7-3; J gene: TRBJ2-1; CDR3 protein: ASSQGQGALF
D gene: -; V gene: TRBV12-3/TRBV12-4; J gene: TRBJ2-3; CDR3 protein: ASSPDEDYTQY
D gene: -; V gene: TRBV6-2/TRBV6-3; J gene: TRBJ1-6; CDR3 protein: ASSSEPYNSPLH
D gene: TRBD1; V gene: TRBV2; J gene: TRBJ1-6; CDR3 protein: ARGDRGKDNSPLH
D gene: -; V gene: TRBV19; J gene: TRBJ1-2; CDR3 protein: ASSGEGRPPYGYGYT
D gene: -; V gene: TRBV28; J gene: TRBJ2-7; CDR3 protein: ASSVEKSSYEQY
D gene: -; V gene: TRBV30; J gene: TRBJ2-7; CDR3 protein: AWSLMRIEQY
D gene: -; V gene: TRBV3-1/TRBV3-2; J gene: TRBJ1-5; CDR3 protein: ASSRGTNQPQH
D gene: -; V gene: TRBV24-1; J gene: TRBJ2-2; CDR3 protein: ATSDFQRAGELF
D gene: -; V gene: TRBV7-9; J gene: TRBJ1-2; CDR3 protein: ASSQWEAALKYGYT
D gene: TRBD1; V gene: TRBV2; J gene: TRBJ1-1; CDR3 protein: ASSARTGGTEAF
D gene: TRBD1; V gene: TRBV7-6; J gene: TRBJ1-5; CDR3 protein: ASSSNTGGNQPQH
D gene: -; V gene: TRBV21-1; J gene: TRBJ1-4; CDR3 protein: ASLVGQGSGEKLF
D gene: -; V gene: TRBV28; J gene: TRBJ1-4; CDR3 protein: ASSFRAKAATNEKLF
D gene: -; V gene: TRBV7-9; J gene: TRBJ1-1; CDR3 protein: ASSPPTWEGAEAF
D gene: TRBD1; V gene: TRBV18; J gene: TRBJ1-5; CDR3 protein: ASSQNRQGPSNQPQH
D gene: -; V gene: TRBV12-5; J gene: TRBJ1-2; CDR3 protein: ASGPQGRDYGYT
D gene: -; V gene: TRBV5-1; J gene: TRBJ2-3; CDR3 protein: ASSLSGIYTQY
D gene: -; V gene: TRBV2; J gene: TRBJ2-7; CDR3 protein: ASSWDTGNEQY
D gene: TRBD1; V gene: TRBV29-1; J gene: TRBJ1-2; CDR3 protein: SVGGGGASYGYT
D gene: -; V gene: TRBV19; J gene: TRBJ2-3; CDR3 protein: ASSWLTTSTDTQY
D gene: -; V gene: TRBV5-1; J gene: TRBJ1-2; CDR3 protein: ASSFDSNYGYT
D gene: -; V gene: TRBV5-1; J gene: TRBJ2-3; CDR3 protein: ASSSGGVGQPTQY
D gene: -; V gene: TRBV20-1; J gene: TRBJ1-2; CDR3 protein: SASNTGYSGYT
D gene: TRBD1; V gene: TRBV6-4; J gene: TRBJ2-7; CDR3 protein: ASSDSPLPGQGSYEQY
D gene: TRBD1; V gene: TRBV6-5; J gene: TRBJ1-5; CDR3 protein: ASRSDRVDQPQH
D gene: -; V gene: TRBV27; J gene: TRBJ1-6; CDR3 protein: ASSREGSPLH
D gene: TRBD1; V gene: TRBV6-5; J gene: TRBJ1-1; CDR3 protein: ASSPRTGRTEAF
D gene: -; V gene: TRBV2; J gene: TRBJ1-1; CDR3 protein: ASTPAGWNTEAF
D gene: -; V gene: TRBV21-1; J gene: TRBJ2-7; CDR3 protein: ASSVYEQY
D gene: -; V gene: TRBV25-1; J gene: TRBJ1-6; CDR3 protein: ASSRKSPTGGPNSPLH
D gene: TRBD1; V gene: TRBV9; J gene: TRBJ1-1; CDR3 protein: ASSPADRGLWGAEAF
D gene: TRBD2; V gene: TRBV29-1; J gene: TRBJ2-7; CDR3 protein: SVVAGPGKRGAYEQY
D gene: -; V gene: TRBV27; J gene: TRBJ2-6; CDR3 protein: ASSLSFSGANVLT
D gene: -; V gene: TRBV3-1/TRBV3-2; J gene: TRBJ1-2; CDR3 protein: ASSQSDFYGYT
D gene: TRBD1; V gene: TRBV5-5; J gene: TRBJ1-2; CDR3 protein: ASSHGGQTNYGYT
D gene: -; V gene: TRBV2; J gene: TRBJ1-5; CDR3 protein: ASSERERKVYSNQPQH
D gene: -; V gene: TRBV24-1; J gene: TRBJ2-3; CDR3 protein: ATSDPTGTLYTDTQY
D gene: -; V gene: TRBV29-1; J gene: TRBJ1-2; CDR3 protein: SDDRLNYGYT